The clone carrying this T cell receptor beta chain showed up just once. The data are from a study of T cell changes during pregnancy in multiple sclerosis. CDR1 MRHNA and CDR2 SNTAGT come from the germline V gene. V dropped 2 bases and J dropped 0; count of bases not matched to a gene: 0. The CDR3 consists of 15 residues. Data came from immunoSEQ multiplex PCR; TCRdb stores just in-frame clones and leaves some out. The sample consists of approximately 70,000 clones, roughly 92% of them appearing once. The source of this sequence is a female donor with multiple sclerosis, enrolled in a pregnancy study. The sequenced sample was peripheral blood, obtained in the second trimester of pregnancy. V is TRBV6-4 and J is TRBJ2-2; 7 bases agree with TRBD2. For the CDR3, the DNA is TGTGCCAGCAGTGACGGACTAGCGAACACCGGGGAGCTGTTTTTT. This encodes CASSDGLANTGELFF.